The TCR beta chain under discussion was sequenced for a study of blood T cell repertoires in COVID-19 (dated by TCRdb to about 2020). Looking at the study overall: Samples from collaborators originated in the United States, Italy and Spain and spanned both the acute and convalescent phases of COVID-19. The prospective study material was composed of cDNA or gDNA derived from T cells, B-cell-depleted T cells, or PBMCs. Samples came from the ongoing ImmuneRACE study (first 160 participants) plus 1,254 subjects from 6 global collaborators. A freely available public database, intended as a resource for researchers studying the immune response to SARS-CoV-2, is where the repertoires were released. Where available, HLA class I and class II types were obtained from metadata supplied by the sample provider rather than from assay-based typing. Sample metadata almost always included a de-identified subject ID, COVID-19 status, age in years and sex. The dataset comprised deeply sampled blood TCRbeta repertoires from subjects exposed to, actively infected with, or recovered from COVID-19. Summary of the overall study and its limitations: The quantity of clinical and demographic metadata differed by source and by participant and was supplied without curation.

Each collaborating institution followed its own protocols to collect whole blood in K2EDTA tubes. Collaborator samples were shipped for TCRbeta analysis as frozen whole blood, isolated PBMCs, or DNA extracted from either sample type. A distance of 14 bases separates the germline ends of V and J, which lose 2 bases and 6 bases respectively. From its cysteine to its phenylalanine, the CDR3 spans 14 amino acids. Only CDR3 DNA remains: 42 bases, in frame from the first base. For CDR1 and CDR2, the germline V gene (reference sequence) lists GTSNPN and SVGIG. TCRbeta CDR3 regions were amplified from genomic DNA using the immunoSEQ Assay, a bias-controlled multiplex PCR. Per the original workflow: Within the assay, amplification of reference gene primers was used to estimate how many nucleated cells each sample contained. To quantify the absolute abundance of each unique TCRbeta CDR3 rearrangement, sequence reads were collapsed and filtered. For each sample, productive Simpson clonality was calculated by taking the square root of Simpson's diversity index across productive rearrangements. Drawn from immuneACCESS, this table holds only the in-frame rearrangements with V and J called that TCRdb kept. Clones are partly lost; checked studies trace under half to an unresolved V gene and leave the rest unexplained. V and J calls plus clone size are reproduced from that table; the DNA served to infer D and trimming. The table for this sample lists fewer than 70,000 clones; around 87% of them were counted only once. Jointly, the top ten make up approximately 2.9% of the sample.

Comment on this clone: What this receptor recognizes is not known. Base qualities are not provided; no much larger clone lies one nucleotide away.

This sequence originates from a man aged 50 or older with acute or convalescent COVID-19. Material: peripheral blood. The chain employs TRBV30 and TRBJ1-5, with a tentative D gene TRBD1 over 5 matching bases. The CDR3 region has the sequence CAWSTTSGFQPQHF. The DNA sequence is given as TGTGCCTGGAGTACCACCTCAGGGTTTCAGCCCCAGCATTTT.